The source of this TCR beta chain is a study of graft-versus-host responses after intestinal transplantation. The wider study: Transplant recipients had multivisceral, liver-intestinal, or isolated intestinal grafts. Anti-thymocyte globulin induction, then tacrolimus and steroids for two to four years, went to all recipients.

Findings of the study overall: Early HvG declines after transplant were associated with peak circulating GvH clone levels.

Profiled with immunoSEQ multiplex PCR; TCRdb holds only in-frame clones, not every one. The sample shows under 100,000 clones, around 92% of them seen only once. As regards this clone: What it binds is not known.

CDR3 length: 15 amino acids. Trimming cost V 0 bases and J 2 bases, with 10 bases left between them. Germline values: CDR1 MNHEY, CDR2 SVGAGI. The TCR comes from a human donor who was the organ donor for an intestinal transplant. V is TRBV6-5 and J is TRBJ1-1; D is uncertain. Here the sequenced sample was unstimulated CD8+ T cells sorted from spleen or lymph node cells, taken before transplant. CDR3 DNA sequence: TGTGCCAGCAGTTACTCGATGGCGGCTAACACTGAAGCTTTCTTT. As protein: CASSYSMAANTEAFF.